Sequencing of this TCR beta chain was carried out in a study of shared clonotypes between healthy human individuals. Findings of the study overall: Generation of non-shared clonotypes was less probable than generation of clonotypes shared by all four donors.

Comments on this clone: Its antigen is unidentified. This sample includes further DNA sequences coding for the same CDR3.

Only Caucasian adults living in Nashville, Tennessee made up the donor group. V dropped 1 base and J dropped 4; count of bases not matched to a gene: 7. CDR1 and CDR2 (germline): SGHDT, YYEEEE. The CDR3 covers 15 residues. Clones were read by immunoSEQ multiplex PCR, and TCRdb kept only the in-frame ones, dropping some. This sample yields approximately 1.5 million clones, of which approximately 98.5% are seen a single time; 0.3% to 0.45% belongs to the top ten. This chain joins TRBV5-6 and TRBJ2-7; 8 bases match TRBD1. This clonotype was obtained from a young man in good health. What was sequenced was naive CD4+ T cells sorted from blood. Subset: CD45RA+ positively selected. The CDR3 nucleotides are TGTGCCAGCAGCTTGCTTGGGACAGGACTATACGAGCAGTACTTC. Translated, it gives CASSLLGTGLYEQYF.